A selection of T cell receptor beta chains follows, all from one sample in a study. MiXCR, applied by TCRdb to the 5' RACE reads, yields one record per CDR3 protein. The table lists about 34,000 distinct CDR3 sequences, about 26% of them singletons. The sample taken for sequencing was naive CD4+ T cells sorted from a lymph node. The receptor set was obtained from a female donor with breast cancer. CDR3s include the opening cysteine and the closing phenylalanine or tryptophan. D genes are given only for firm matches. Size is omitted from some rows. Given values are once, few, many or a class for expanded clones.

V gene	clone size	J gene	D gene	CDR3 protein	CDR3 DNA
TRBV7-7	few	TRBJ2-1	TRBD2	CASSPRNGLAGGPMFF	TGTGCCAGCAGCCCCCGAAATGGACTAGCGGGAGGGCCGATGTTCTTC
TRBV21-1	few	TRBJ1-4	-	CASRTTGTNEKLFF	TGTGCCAGCAGGACGACAGGGACTAATGAAAAACTGTTTTTT
TRBV20-1	many	TRBJ1-2	-	CSPSLDTRNTF	TGCAGCCCCTCCTTGGACACGCGAAACACCTTC
TRBV7-2	-	TRBJ2-7	-	CAGSLAGQGLYEQYF	TGTGCCGGCAGCTTAGCGGGACAGGGTCTCTACGAGCAGTACTTC
TRBV12-3/TRBV12-4	many	TRBJ1-2	-	CASSLHQDYGYTF	TGTGCCAGCAGTTTGCATCAGGACTATGGCTACACCTTC
TRBV27	-	TRBJ2-3	-	CASSLRGVGTSTDTQYF	TGTGCCAGCAGTCTAAGGGGGGTGGGGACTAGCACAGATACGCAGTATTTT
TRBV4-1	-	TRBJ2-5	TRBD2	CASSPGASGAGETQYF	TGCGCCAGCAGCCCAGGGGCTAGCGGGGCGGGGGAGACCCAGTACTTC
TRBV7-9	-	TRBJ1-2	TRBD1	CASSHNSGTGRGYTF	TGTGCCAGCAGCCACAACTCAGGGACAGGGCGCGGCTACACCTTC
TRBV11-2	-	TRBJ1-2	-	CASSLGRYGYTF	TGTGCCAGCAGCTTGGGCCGTTATGGCTACACCTTC
TRBV4-1	many	TRBJ1-2	TRBD1	CASSPDRGLNYGYTF	TGCGCCAGCAGCCCGGACAGGGGGCTTAACTATGGCTACACCTTC
TRBV12-3/TRBV12-4	few	TRBJ1-5	-	CASSLVRGGQPQHF	TGTGCCAGCAGTTTGGTCAGGGGAGGTCAGCCCCAGCATTTT
TRBV12-3/TRBV12-4	-	TRBJ1-5	TRBD1	CASSPDREGQPQHF	TGTGCCAGCAGTCCCGACAGGGAGGGTCAGCCCCAGCATTTT
TRBV4-1	few	TRBJ2-7	-	CASSQGPDSYEQYF	TGCGCCAGCAGCCAAGGGCCAGATTCCTACGAGCAGTACTTC
TRBV5-1	-	TRBJ2-1	-	CASSLQGSTNEQFF	TGCGCCAGCAGCTTACAGGGTTCAACGAATGAGCAGTTCTTC
TRBV25-1	few	TRBJ1-5	-	CASSGWDGGSYSNQPQHF	TGTGCCAGCAGTGGGTGGGACGGGGGATCTTATAGCAATCAGCCCCAGCATTTT
TRBV9	once	TRBJ1-3	-	CASSVDPQTSGNTIYF	TGTGCCAGCAGCGTAGATCCCCAGACTTCTGGAAACACCATATATTTT
TRBV18	medium-sized	TRBJ1-2	TRBD1	CASSSQGANGYTF	TGTGCCAGCTCAAGCCAGGGGGCGAATGGCTACACCTTC
TRBV5-1	few	TRBJ1-1	-	CASRPGRVSTKAFF	TGCGCCAGCAGACCCGGGAGGGTAAGCACTAAAGCTTTCTTT
TRBV12-3/TRBV12-4	medium-sized	TRBJ2-3	-	CASSLALRTAQADTQYF	TGTGCCAGCAGTTTAGCGCTAAGGACGGCCCAGGCAGATACGCAGTATTTT
TRBV9	many	TRBJ1-5	TRBD1	CASIQGQGGQPQHF	TGTGCCAGCATCCAAGGACAGGGTGGTCAGCCCCAGCATTTT
TRBV24-1	once	TRBJ1-1	-	CATSLSGNTEAFF	TGTGCCACCAGTCTTTCCGGGAACACTGAAGCTTTCTTT
TRBV7-3	-	TRBJ2-5	TRBD1	CASSLGGQGPETQYF	TGTGCCAGCAGCTTGGGGGGACAGGGGCCAGAGACCCAGTACTTC
TRBV27	many	TRBJ2-3	-	CASRGIADTQYF	TGTGCCAGCCGGGGGATCGCAGATACGCAGTATTTT
TRBV20-1	few	TRBJ2-3	-	CSARLGGLLGDTQYF	TGCAGTGCTAGACTGGGGGGGCTACTCGGAGATACGCAGTATTTT
TRBV12-3/TRBV12-4	-	TRBJ1-5	-	CASSFGGNQPQHF	TGTGCCAGCAGTTTCGGGGGGAATCAGCCCCAGCATTTT
TRBV4-1	-	TRBJ2-7	TRBD1	CASSQTGQGVPREQYF	TGCGCCAGCAGCCAGACCGGACAGGGGGTCCCTAGGGAGCAGTACTTC
TRBV12-3/TRBV12-4	-	TRBJ2-1	-	CTSSLQPEQFF	TGTACCAGCAGTTTACAGCCTGAGCAGTTCTTC
TRBV7-9	few	TRBJ2-2	-	CASSLMGQRSGELFF	TGTGCCAGCAGCTTAATGGGACAAAGATCCGGGGAGCTGTTTTTT
TRBV6-5	few	TRBJ2-4	TRBD2	CASQTSGRNIQYF	TGTGCCAGCCAGACTAGCGGAAGGAACATTCAGTACTTC
TRBV10-3	-	TRBJ2-2	-	CAIVSTTGEPFF	TGTGCCATCGTATCGACCACCGGGGAGCCGTTTTTT
TRBV28	-	TRBJ1-1	-	CASSFMGRAVVNTEAFF	TGTGCCAGCAGTTTCATGGGACGGGCGGTCGTCAACACTGAAGCTTTCTTT
TRBV5-4	-	TRBJ2-3	-	CASSLSQAADTQYF	TGTGCCAGCAGCTTGTCCCAAGCGGCAGATACGCAGTATTTT
TRBV5-6	-	TRBJ2-1	TRBD2	CASSRGIAGLIDEQFF	TGTGCCAGCAGCCGAGGAATAGCGGGGCTAATTGATGAGCAGTTCTTC
TRBV7-9	-	TRBJ1-1	-	CASSLVAGPTEAFF	TGTGCCAGCAGCTTAGTGGCAGGGCCCACTGAAGCTTTCTTT
TRBV20-1	many	TRBJ2-3	TRBD2	CSAQGPSGGASTDTQYF	TGCAGTGCTCAAGGGCCTAGCGGGGGGGCTAGCACAGATACGCAGTATTTT
TRBV20-1	many	TRBJ2-5	-	CSASRVVKTQYF	TGCAGTGCTAGTCGCGTTGTGAAGACCCAGTACTTC
TRBV11-3	-	TRBJ2-5	-	CASSRHGSGQETQYF	TGTGCCAGCAGCCGTCATGGAAGCGGTCAAGAGACCCAGTACTTC
TRBV20-1	few	TRBJ2-3	TRBD2	CSAGEGRTDTQYF	TGCAGTGCTGGGGAGGGGCGCACAGATACGCAGTATTTT
TRBV5-1	few	TRBJ2-1	TRBD1	CASHTGQGEDEQFF	TGCGCCAGCCACACCGGACAGGGGGAGGATGAGCAGTTCTTC
TRBV12-3/TRBV12-4	-	TRBJ2-7	TRBD2	CASSLAPAGGFSYEQCF	TGTGCCAGCAGTTTAGCCCCGGCGGGAGGGTTCTCCTACGAGCAGTGCTTC
TRBV20-1	few	TRBJ2-4	TRBD2	CSARDPQSGRDIQYF	TGCAGTGCTAGAGATCCCCAAAGCGGGAGGGACATTCAGTACTTC
TRBV20-1	few	TRBJ1-6	-	CSARDREGATYNSPLHF	TGCAGTGCTAGAGATCGGGAGGGAGCGACCTATAATTCACCCCTCCACTTT
TRBV4-1	-	TRBJ1-1	TRBD1	CASSLSQGAGTGAFF	TGCGCCAGCAGCCTCAGTCAGGGGGCTGGAACTGGAGCTTTCTTT
TRBV20-1	-	TRBJ1-2	TRBD1	CSARGQGENGYTF	TGCAGTGCTAGAGGACAGGGGGAAAATGGCTACACCTTC
TRBV9	many	TRBJ1-2	-	CASHGGPGAYGYTF	TGTGCCAGCCATGGAGGGCCCGGAGCATATGGCTACACCTTC
TRBV12-3/TRBV12-4	few	TRBJ2-1	-	CASSFPDNEQFF	TGTGCCAGCAGTTTCCCAGACAATGAGCAGTTCTTC
TRBV7-8	-	TRBJ2-1	-	CASSIGPNNEQFF	TGTGCCAGCAGCATAGGGCCTAACAATGAGCAGTTCTTC
TRBV20-1	-	TRBJ2-1	TRBD2	CSAPTGTSGRANEQFF	TGCAGTGCCCCAACCGGGACTAGCGGGAGGGCCAATGAGCAGTTCTTC
TRBV12-3/TRBV12-4	many	TRBJ2-3	TRBD2	CASSSRLAGAADTQYF	TGTGCCAGCAGTTCAAGACTAGCGGGAGCGGCAGATACGCAGTATTTT
TRBV9	-	TRBJ2-3	-	CASSGHDTQYF	TGTGCCAGTAGCGGCCATGATACGCAGTATTTT
TRBV15	many	TRBJ2-1	TRBD2	CATSREQSSGRWGEQFF	TGTGCCACCAGCAGAGAACAGTCCAGCGGGAGGTGGGGGGAGCAGTTCTTC